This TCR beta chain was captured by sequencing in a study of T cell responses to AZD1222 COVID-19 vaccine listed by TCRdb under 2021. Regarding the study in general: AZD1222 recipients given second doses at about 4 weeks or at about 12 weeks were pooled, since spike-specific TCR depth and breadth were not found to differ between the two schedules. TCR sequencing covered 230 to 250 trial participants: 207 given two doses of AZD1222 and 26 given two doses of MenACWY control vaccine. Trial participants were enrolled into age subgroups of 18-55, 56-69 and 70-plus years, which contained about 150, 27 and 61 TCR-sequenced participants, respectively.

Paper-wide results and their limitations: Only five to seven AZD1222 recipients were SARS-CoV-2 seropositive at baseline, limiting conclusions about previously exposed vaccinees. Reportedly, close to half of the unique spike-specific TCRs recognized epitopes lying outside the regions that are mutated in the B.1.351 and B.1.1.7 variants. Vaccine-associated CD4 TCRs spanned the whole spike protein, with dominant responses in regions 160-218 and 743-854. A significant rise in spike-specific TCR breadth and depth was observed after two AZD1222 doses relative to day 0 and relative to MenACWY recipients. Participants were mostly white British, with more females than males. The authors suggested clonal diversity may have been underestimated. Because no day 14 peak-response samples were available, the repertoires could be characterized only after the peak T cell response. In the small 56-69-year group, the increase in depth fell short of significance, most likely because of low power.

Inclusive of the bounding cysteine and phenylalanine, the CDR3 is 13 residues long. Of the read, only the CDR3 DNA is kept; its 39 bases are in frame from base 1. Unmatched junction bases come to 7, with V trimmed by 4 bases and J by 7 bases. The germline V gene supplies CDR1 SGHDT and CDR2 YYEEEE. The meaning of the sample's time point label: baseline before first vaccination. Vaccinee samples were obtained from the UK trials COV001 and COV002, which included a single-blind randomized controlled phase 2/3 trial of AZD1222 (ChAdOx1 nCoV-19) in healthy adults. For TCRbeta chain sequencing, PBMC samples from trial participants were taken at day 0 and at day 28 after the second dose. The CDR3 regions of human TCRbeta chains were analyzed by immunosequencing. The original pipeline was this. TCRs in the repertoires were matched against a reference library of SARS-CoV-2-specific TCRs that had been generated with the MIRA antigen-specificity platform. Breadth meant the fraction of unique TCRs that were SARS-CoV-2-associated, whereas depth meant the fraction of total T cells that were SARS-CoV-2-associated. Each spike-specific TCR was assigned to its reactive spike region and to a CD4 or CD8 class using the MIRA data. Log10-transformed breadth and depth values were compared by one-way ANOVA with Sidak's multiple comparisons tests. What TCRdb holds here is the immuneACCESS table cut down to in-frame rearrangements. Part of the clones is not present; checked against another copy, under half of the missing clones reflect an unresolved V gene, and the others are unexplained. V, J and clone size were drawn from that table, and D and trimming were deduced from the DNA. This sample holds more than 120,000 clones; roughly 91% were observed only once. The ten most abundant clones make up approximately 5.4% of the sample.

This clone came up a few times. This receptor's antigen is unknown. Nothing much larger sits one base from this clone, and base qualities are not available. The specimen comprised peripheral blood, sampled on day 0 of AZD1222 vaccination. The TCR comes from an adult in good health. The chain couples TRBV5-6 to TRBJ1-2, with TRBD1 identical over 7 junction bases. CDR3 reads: CASSAQGSAGYTF. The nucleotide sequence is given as TGTGCCAGCAGCGCACAGGGGTCGGCTGGCTACACCTTC.